These T cell receptor beta chains were read from a single sample in a study of naive and memory T cell subsets. TCRdb called the UMI-ligation and nested PCR reads again in MiXCR, with one record for every CDR3 protein. This table has some 17,000 distinct CDR3 sequences, around 9% appearing once. What was sequenced was central memory CD8+ T cells from blood. All receptors come from a human donor in good health. The CDR3 runs from the conserved cysteine through the conserved F or W. D genes are given only for firm matches. Clone size, where shown, is once, few, many, or a class for clones that have expanded.

-,TRBV20-1,many,15,TRBJ2-3,CSTTGLAGDSDTQYF,TGCAGTACAACGGGTTTGGCAGGGGACTCAGATACGCAGTATTTT
-,TRBV2,few,19,TRBJ1-5,CASSEAASTAVTAGWPQHF,TGTGCCAGCAGTGAAGCGGCTTCCACTGCGGTGACAGCCGGTTGGCCCCAGCATTTT
-,TRBV7-2,many,12,TRBJ1-1,CASGYLNTEAFF,TGTGCCAGCGGATACTTGAACACTGAAGCTTTCTTT
-,TRBV12-3/TRBV12-4,few,14,TRBJ2-1,CASSLARGGNEQFF,TGTGCCAGCAGTTTAGCAAGAGGGGGGAATGAGCAGTTCTTC
-,TRBV4-3,few,14,TRBJ1-2,CASSQGDANDGYTF,TGCGCCAGCAGCCAAGGAGACGCGAACGACGGCTACACCTTC
TRBD2,TRBV11-3,-,17,TRBJ2-1,CASSNPSAGLAIDEQFF,TGTGCCAGCAGCAACCCTTCAGCGGGACTAGCTATCGATGAGCAGTTCTTC
-,TRBV5-6,-,11,TRBJ1-1,CASSFRTEAFF,TGTGCCAGCAGCTTCCGCACTGAAGCTTTCTTT
-,TRBV20-1,many,15,TRBJ2-1,CSARDVSSSYNEQFF,TGCAGTGCTAGAGATGTTTCGAGCTCCTACAATGAGCAGTTCTTC
-,TRBV7-9,many,15,TRBJ2-7,CASSSGTFYSYEQYF,TGTGCCAGCAGCTCCGGGACATTTTACTCCTACGAGCAGTACTTC
-,TRBV20-1,-,12,TRBJ2-7,CSARETEYEQYF,TGCAGTGCTAGAGAAACAGAATACGAGCAGTACTTC
-,TRBV7-3,few,16,TRBJ2-5,CASSLNHGELRETQYF,TGTGCCAGCAGCTTAAACCACGGGGAACTTAGAGAGACCCAGTACTTC
-,TRBV28,few,12,TRBJ2-1,CASSPLPREQFF,TGTGCCAGCAGTCCCCTACCGCGTGAGCAGTTCTTC
-,TRBV6-6,-,13,TRBJ2-1,CASTQQENNEQFF,TGTGCCAGCACCCAACAAGAGAACAATGAGCAGTTCTTC
TRBD2,TRBV4-2,-,17,TRBJ2-3,CASSQDSLAGEGRTQYF,TGTGCCAGCAGCCAAGATTCCCTAGCGGGAGAGGGTCGTACGCAGTATTTT
-,TRBV27,few,10,TRBJ2-5,CASGWETQYF,TGTGCCAGCGGGTGGGAGACCCAGTACTTC
-,TRBV20-1,many,14,TRBJ1-2,CSASWEGVAYGYTF,TGCAGTGCTAGTTGGGAAGGTGTTGCGTATGGCTACACCTTC
TRBD2,TRBV11-1,many,16,TRBJ2-3,CASSLEGGGGTDTQYF,TGTGCCAGCAGCTTAGAAGGCGGGGGTGGCACAGATACGCAGTATTTT
-,TRBV9,medium-sized,14,TRBJ1-3,CASSVGGVGNTIYF,TGTGCCAGCAGCGTAGGAGGCGTCGGAAACACCATATATTTT
-,TRBV18,many,15,TRBJ2-3,CASSLSGQGPDTQYF,TGTGCCAGCTCACTCTCGGGCCAGGGCCCAGATACGCAGTATTTT
TRBD2,TRBV20-1,few,15,TRBJ2-1,CSAAGTSDSYNEQFF,TGCAGTGCAGCCGGGACTAGCGACTCCTACAATGAGCAGTTCTTC
TRBD1,TRBV20-1,few,12,TRBJ1-1,CSARWDRPEAFF,TGCAGTGCTAGGTGGGACAGGCCTGAAGCTTTCTTT
-,TRBV29-1,many,14,TRBJ2-2,CSVVEGGDTGELFF,TGCAGCGTTGTGGAAGGGGGAGACACCGGGGAGCTGTTTTTT
-,TRBV6-2/TRBV6-3,-,15,TRBJ2-3,CASTWGGGSTDTQYF,TGTGCCAGCACCTGGGGGGGCGGTTCCACAGATACGCAGTATTTT
-,TRBV29-1,few,12,TRBJ1-2,CSVERENYGYTF,TGCAGCGTTGAGAGGGAAAACTATGGCTACACCTTC
TRBD1,TRBV20-1,many,17,TRBJ1-6,CSARDLMGQGEVSPLHF,TGCAGTGCTAGAGACCTTATGGGACAGGGGGAAGTTTCACCCCTCCACTTT
TRBD1,TRBV30,many,14,TRBJ1-1,CAWSFTGDFTEAFF,TGTGCCTGGAGTTTCACAGGGGACTTTACTGAAGCTTTCTTT
TRBD2,TRBV20-1,many,14,TRBJ2-1,CSTSGTSAYNEQFF,TGCAGTACATCCGGGACTAGCGCGTACAATGAGCAGTTCTTC
-,TRBV5-6,few,16,TRBJ1-2,CASSSSDSQPSYGYTF,TGTGCCAGCAGCTCCTCCGACAGCCAGCCCTCCTATGGCTACACCTTC
-,TRBV4-3,-,13,TRBJ2-1,CASSQDGYNEQFF,TGCGCCAGCAGCCAAGATGGCTACAATGAGCAGTTCTTC
-,TRBV29-1,many,15,TRBJ2-7,CSVADSPESSYEQYF,TGCAGCGTTGCCGACAGCCCCGAGAGCTCCTACGAGCAGTACTTC
TRBD1,TRBV9,-,16,TRBJ2-3,CASSVVQGDPTDTQYF,TGTGCCAGCAGCGTAGTTCAGGGGGACCCGACAGATACGCAGTATTTT
TRBD1,TRBV2,-,16,TRBJ2-4,CASSAWDRLAKNIQYF,TGTGCCAGCAGCGCCTGGGACAGACTAGCCAAAAACATTCAGTACTTC
-,TRBV7-2,-,15,TRBJ2-1,CASSLASLTFQGQFF,TGTGCCAGCAGCTTAGCATCTCTGACATTTCAGGGGCAGTTCTTC
-,TRBV7-2,many,16,TRBJ2-5,CASSLLPFLVGETQYF,TGTGCCAGCAGCTTACTTCCCTTCCTCGTGGGGGAGACCCAGTACTTC
-,TRBV21-1,many,15,TRBJ2-1,CASSGTSGSLNEQFF,TGTGCCAGCAGCGGGACTAGCGGGTCCCTAAATGAGCAGTTCTTC
-,TRBV28,-,18,TRBJ2-4,CASSLSMTEVLAKNIQYF,TGTGCCAGCAGTTTATCAATGACAGAGGTTCTAGCCAAAAACATTCAGTACTTC
TRBD2,TRBV20-1,few,16,TRBJ2-2,CSARGPSGSEAGELFF,TGCAGTGCTAGAGGACCGAGCGGGAGCGAGGCCGGGGAGCTGTTTTTT
TRBD1,TRBV9,few,15,TRBJ2-7,CASSESTGAVVEQYF,TGTGCCAGCAGCGAGTCGACAGGGGCGGTTGTCGAGCAGTACTTC
-,TRBV12-3/TRBV12-4,many,13,TRBJ2-5,CASSQVGLETQYF,TGTGCCAGCAGCCAGGTGGGATTAGAGACCCAGTACTTC
-,TRBV30,-,13,TRBJ1-1,CAWSTALNTEAFF,TGTGCCTGGAGTACCGCTTTGAACACTGAAGCTTTCTTT
-,TRBV28,few,16,TRBJ2-2,CASSRLTSWIAGPLFF,TGTGCCAGCAGTCGATTGACTAGTTGGATAGCCGGTCCGCTGTTTTTT
TRBD2,TRBV12-3/TRBV12-4,few,16,TRBJ2-1,CASTDSLAGDYNEQFF,TGTGCCAGCACCGACTCACTAGCGGGAGATTACAATGAGCAGTTCTTC
TRBD1,TRBV2,-,13,TRBJ2-7,CASRGTGLGEQYF,TGTGCCAGCAGGGGGACAGGTTTGGGGGAGCAGTACTTC
-,TRBV13,many,13,TRBJ1-1,CASLVTGNTEAFF,TGTGCCAGCCTAGTTACAGGGAACACTGAAGCTTTCTTT
-,TRBV4-2,-,15,TRBJ2-7,CASSPSQDQGYEQYF,TGTGCCAGCAGCCCCTCCCAGGACCAGGGCTACGAGCAGTACTTC
TRBD1,TRBV12-3/TRBV12-4,few,17,TRBJ1-5,CASSLGQGGYSNQPQHF,TGTGCCAGCAGTTTGGGACAGGGCGGATATAGCAATCAGCCCCAGCATTTT
TRBD2,TRBV3-1,-,17,TRBJ2-2,CASSLHLGGGNTGELFF,TGTGCCAGCAGCCTTCACCTCGGCGGGGGGAACACCGGGGAGCTGTTTTTT
TRBD2,TRBV5-5,-,17,TRBJ2-7,CASSFGTSGRRADEQYF,TGTGCCAGCAGCTTCGGGACTAGCGGGAGGAGGGCGGACGAGCAGTACTTC
-,TRBV12-3/TRBV12-4,many,15,TRBJ2-3,CASSPHGASTDTQYF,TGTGCCAGCAGTCCACATGGGGCTAGCACAGATACGCAGTATTTT
-,TRBV7-2,many,16,TRBJ1-2,CASSPESRENDYGYTF,TGTGCCAGCAGCCCCGAGAGCAGGGAAAATGACTATGGCTACACCTTC
TRBD2,TRBV11-1,few,14,TRBJ2-3,CASGRGGEADTQYF,TGTGCCAGCGGCCGGGGGGGAGAGGCAGATACGCAGTATTTT
TRBD1,TRBV6-1,many,14,TRBJ1-4,CASSAGTENEKLFF,TGTGCCAGCAGTGCCGGGACAGAGAATGAAAAACTGTTTTTT
TRBD2,TRBV6-2/TRBV6-3,-,15,TRBJ2-2,CASSYAGGATGELFF,TGTGCCAGCAGTTACGCCGGGGGGGCCACCGGGGAGCTGTTTTTT
TRBD2,TRBV11-2,medium-sized,15,TRBJ2-1,CASSLELATYNEQFF,TGTGCCAGCAGCTTAGAACTAGCGACCTACAATGAGCAGTTCTTC
-,TRBV20-1,many,15,TRBJ2-7,CSARESTASSYEQYF,TGCAGTGCTAGAGAGTCGACGGCCAGCTCCTACGAGCAGTACTTC
TRBD2,TRBV7-9,many,16,TRBJ2-3,CASSPGTSGRTDTQYF,TGTGCCAGCAGCCCAGGGACTAGCGGGCGGACAGATACGCAGTATTTT